This TCR beta chain was identified during a study of CD8+ T cells in alopecia areata. On the study more broadly: Treated patients were given oral tofacitinib, which was dosed at 5 to 10 mg twice daily. Tofacitinib therapy took 6 to 18 months; 6 months off drug came after.

The treatment here: oral pan-JAK inhibitor, 5-10 mg twice daily. cDNA prepared by RNA extraction and subsequent reverse transcription served as the template for sequencing. Produced via immunoSEQ multiplex PCR; TCRdb's table is partial and in-frame only. The table has some 150,000 clones, less than 75% seen once. This clone was observed a few times. Its antigen is not known. Study-wide results and caveats: Against the mouse data, patients shared TCRs less clearly, possibly for HLA reasons.

The CDR3 has 14 residues. Germline-derived CDR1 and CDR2 are SEHNR and FQNEAQ (reference sequence). V gave up 2 bases and J gave up 8 bases, with 15 bases separating them. The V and J genes are TRBV7-9 and TRBJ1-2; D remains ambiguous. The source of this sequence is a human donor with alopecia areata. Specimen: CD4+ T cells sorted from blood, collected between weeks 55 and 65, from a patient treated with tofacitinib. In DNA form, the CDR3 reads TGTGCCAGCAGCTTACGGCATCGGGCAGAGGGCTACACCTTC. Its translation is CASSLRHRAEGYTF.